What follows are 24 T cell receptor beta chains derived from one specimen sequenced in a study of blood T cell repertoires in COVID-19. Libraries were prepared by immunoSEQ multiplex PCR; TCRdb keeps only in-frame clonotypes and omits some of them. Here the sample spans 30,000 to 50,000 clones, about four fifths being singletons. Sequenced input: peripheral blood. These receptor sequences come from a man at least 80 years old with active or convalescent COVID-19.

There are a few counts of this clone. The rearrangement uses TRBV9 and TRBJ2-7, with 8 bases lining up with TRBD2. CDR1 and CDR2 from the germline V gene are SGDLS and YYNGEE. V lost 4 bases and J lost 6; bases outside the gene matches: 9. The CDR3 sequence is 14 residues long. CDR3 DNA sequence: TGTGCCAGCAGCACCAAAGCGGGGGCGTCCGAGCAGTACTTC. It yields the protein CASSTKAGASEQYF.

The sample holds one count of this clone. The chain recombines TRBV30 with TRBJ2-4, with D uncertain. Germline-derived CDR1 and CDR2 are GTSNPN and SVGIG (reference sequence). With 0 bases removed from V and 4 bases from J, the gap between germline ends came to 13 bases. The CDR3 contains 15 residues. This chain's CDR3 is CAWSVDSGLKNIQYF. The CDR3 region has the DNA TGTGCCTGGAGTGTGGATTCAGGTTTGAAAAACATTCAGTACTTC.

Here the CDR3 reads CASSYGAGRYNQPQHF. CDR3 in DNA: TGTGCCAGCAGTTACGGGGCCGGGAGATACAATCAGCCCCAGCATTTT. The rearrangement uses TRBV6-5 and TRBJ1-5; TRBD1 might be the D (5 bases). Per germline, CDR1 MNHEY and CDR2 SVGAGI. The CDR3 loop spans 16 amino acids. Trimming removed 2 bases from V and 3 bases from J, with 14 bases in between.

The chain employs TRBV10-3 and TRBJ1-3; D ambiguous. The germline V gene has CDR1 ENHRY and CDR2 SYGVKD. V lost 7 bases and J 2 bases, leaving 12 bases between the germline ends. This CDR3 has 14 amino acids. CDR3 protein: CAITPGGAGNTIYF. The CDR3 DNA reads TGTGCCATCACCCCCGGCGGGGCTGGAAACACCATATATTTT.

The rearrangement links TRBV5-1 to TRBJ2-1; TRBD2 matches at 9 bases. This CDR3 region has 15 residues. CDR1 and CDR2 (germline): SGHRS, YFSETQ. Germline trimming cut 2 bases from V and 2 bases from J; bases unmatched to any gene: 2. The CDR3 DNA sequence: TGCGCCAGCAGCTTAGCGGGAGGAACCTACAATGAGCAGTTCTTC. This translates into CASSLAGGTYNEQFF.

This rearrangement joins TRBV10-3 to TRBJ1-1, with unresolved D. Germline CDR1 ENHRY, CDR2 SYGVKD. V lost 0 bases, J lost 5 bases, and 16 bases lay in between. This CDR3 is 16 amino acids long. DNA of the CDR3: TGTGCCATCAGTGAGTCCGTCACCGCCTTGAGGACTGAAGCTTTCTTT. This encodes CAISESVTALRTEAFF.

The chain uses TRBV11-1 and TRBJ2-7, with D perhaps TRBD1 (5 bases). CDR1 is SGHAT, CDR2 FQDESV, per germline (reference sequence). The germline V and J ends were trimmed by 1 base and 0 bases, with 13 bases remaining between them. This CDR3 comprises 16 residues. This CDR3 is CASSLVGVQRSYEQYF. The DNA for the CDR3 is TGTGCCAGCAGCTTAGTAGGGGTCCAGCGCTCCTACGAGCAGTACTTC. Combining the CDR3 with reference TRBV11-1 and TRBJ2-7 gives the whole variable domain EAEVAQSPRYKITEKSQAVAFWCDPISGHATLYWYRQILGQGPELLVQFQDESVVDDSQLPKDRFSAERLKGVDSTLKIQPAELGDSAMYLCASSLVGVQRSYEQYFGPGTRLTVT.

The J gene is TRBJ1-1, the V gene TRBV6-5; no definite D call. The germline CDR1 and CDR2 sequences are MNHEY and SVGAGI. With 6 bases removed from V and 2 bases from J, the gap between germline ends came to 13 bases. The CDR3 consists of 14 residues. This CDR3 is CASRTLSGNTEAFF. The CDR3 DNA follows: TGTGCCAGCAGGACCTTGTCGGGTAACACTGAAGCTTTCTTT.

The chain links TRBV30 to TRBJ2-5; TRBD1 matches 9 bases. The CDR3 extends over 15 amino acids. Germline V gene sequence: CDR1 GTSNPN, CDR2 SVGIG (reference sequence). Unmatched junction bases numbered 9, after V lost 6 bases and J lost 1 base. CDR3 protein: CACKGQGTIQETQYF. DNA of the CDR3: TGTGCCTGCAAAGGACAGGGGACTATCCAAGAGACCCAGTACTTC.

In the case of this clone: The germline gene is not matched at one end of the junction; a read error may be the cause. This chain connects TRBV7-7 to TRBJ2-2; maybe TRBD2 (6 bases). This CDR3 region has 13 residues. The germline V gene has CDR1 SSHAT and CDR2 FNYEAQ (reference sequence). The chain's CDR3 is CASSPEGFGELFF. CDR3 coding DNA: TGTGCTAGCAGCCCGGAGGGGTTCGGGGAGCTGTTTTTT.

This chain links TRBV9 with TRBJ1-3, with D uncertain. This CDR3 comprises 17 residues. The V gene lost 0 bases and the J gene lost 0 bases, with 13 bases spanning the gap. Germline V gives CDR1 SGDLS, CDR2 YYNGEE. The CDR3 spells CASSVVERETSGNTIYF. The CDR3 nucleotides are TGTGCCAGCAGCGTAGTTGAGCGGGAAACCTCTGGAAACACCATATATTTT.

The chain has TRBV28 and TRBJ1-6, with D hard to call. CDR3 size: 14 residues. Germline CDR1 reads MDHEN; CDR2 reads SYDVKM. The V end lost 2 bases, the J end lost 9 bases, and 11 bases lay between the germline ends. CDR3 residues: CASSLRGLASPLHF. The CDR3 DNA sequence: TGTGCCAGCAGTTTACGAGGTTTGGCTTCACCCCTCCACTTT.

In this sample, this clone turned up once. This chain uses TRBV6-5 with TRBJ2-3, with 9 bases aligning to TRBD1. Germline assignment: CDR1 MNHEY and CDR2 SVGAGI. Losses at the gene ends were 6 bases for V and 4 bases for J; bases not matched to a gene: 5. CDR3 length equals 14 residues. CDR3 DNA: TGTGCCAGCAGGATGACAGGGGGTTCAGATACGCAGTATTTT. It codes for CASRMTGGSDTQYF.

The sample holds one count of this clone. The chain couples TRBV6-1 to TRBJ1-6; no clear D. V lost 1 base and J 0 bases, leaving 7 bases between the germline ends. CDR1 and CDR2 (germline): MNHNS, SASEGT. The CDR3 covers 16 residues. The CDR3 is CASSEDPVSYNSPLHF. The CDR3, as DNA: TGTGCCAGCAGTGAAGATCCAGTCTCCTATAATTCACCCCTCCACTTT.

The chain is built from TRBV5-4 and TRBJ1-3, with a weak D call TRBD1 (5 bases). This CDR3 region has 16 residues. The V and J ends lost 7 bases and 0 bases respectively, with 17 bases between them. The germline CDR1 and CDR2 sequences are SGHNT and YYREEE (reference sequence). The CDR3 sequence: CASPLGEEGSGNTIYF. The CDR3 DNA follows: TGTGCCAGCCCATTAGGGGAGGAAGGCTCTGGAAACACCATATATTTT.

This clone is medium-sized within its sample. The rearrangement uses TRBV19 and TRBJ2-1, with 8 bases lining up with TRBD2. After removal of 11 bases from V and 10 bases from J, the junction contained 13 bases not matched to a gene. The germline V gene encodes CDR1 LNHDA and CDR2 SQIVND (reference sequence). The CDR3 contains 13 residues. In nucleotides, the CDR3 is TGTGCCGTAGGGACTAGTCGTCTTGGCGAGCAGTTCTTC. As protein: CAVGTSRLGEQFF.

The rearrangement links TRBV27 to TRBJ2-7; unclear D gene. V was clipped by 2 bases and J by 5 bases, with 16 bases between them. Germline-derived CDR1 and CDR2 are MNHEY and SMNVEV (reference sequence). The CDR3 consists of 15 residues. DNA for the CDR3: TGTGCCAGCAGTTTACTATCACCCCTCCAAAACGAGCAGTACTTC. It yields the protein CASSLLSPLQNEQYF.

The V gene is TRBV3-1 (or the pseudogene TRBV3-2), the J gene TRBJ2-4, with a possible D match to TRBD2 (6 bases). V was clipped by 4 bases and J by 3 bases, with 7 bases between them. The CDR3 consists of 13 residues. The V gene's germline CDR1 is LGHDT and CDR2 YNNKEL (reference sequence). The CDR3: CASSRGDKNIQYF. The CDR3, as DNA: TGTGCCAGCAGCCGGGGGGACAAAAACATTCAGTACTTC.

The rearrangement links TRBV27 to TRBJ2-3, with 13 bases lining up with TRBD2. Germline CDR1 MNHEY, CDR2 SMNVEV (reference sequence). Trimming at V came to 4 bases and at J to 7 bases, leaving 5 bases not matched to a gene. This CDR3 is built from 15 residues. CDR3 DNA sequence: TGTGCCAGCAGTTCGGTGACTAGCGGGAGGAATACGCAGTATTTT. Translated: CASSSVTSGRNTQYF.

The chain combines TRBV4-3 with TRBJ2-1; D call uncertain. Germline V CDR1 and CDR2: LGHNA, YSLEER. V was clipped by 0 bases and J by 3 bases, with 6 bases between them. The CDR3 totals 14 residues. This chain's CDR3 is CASSQENFYNEQFF. Here the CDR3 DNA reads TGCGCCAGCAGCCAAGAAAACTTCTACAATGAGCAGTTCTTC.

The genes are TRBV9 and TRBJ2-7, with 8 bases identical to TRBD1. This CDR3 spans 14 amino acids. The trim removed 4 bases at V and 2 bases at J, leaving 5 bases unmatched. Germline V CDR1 and CDR2: SGDLS, YYNGEE. The DNA for the CDR3 is TGTGCCAGCAGCCAGACAGGGGCCCCCTACGAGCAGTACTTC. Protein product: CASSQTGAPYEQYF.

The chain employs TRBV6-6 and TRBJ2-7; 9 positions agree with TRBD1. Germline V gene sequence: CDR1 MNHNY, CDR2 SVGAGI (reference sequence). The CDR3 is 15 amino acids. The ends lost 0 bases at V and 2 bases at J; junction bases unmatched: 2. DNA for the CDR3: TGTGCCAGCAGTTACTCGGGACAGGGCACCTACGAGCAGTACTTC. Translating it yields CASSYSGQGTYEQYF.

The rearrangement links TRBV4-3 to TRBJ2-5, with 9 positions matching TRBD1. Germline lookup yields CDR1 LGHNA and CDR2 YSLEER. CDR3 length equals 16 residues. Trimming removed 2 bases from V and 7 bases from J; junction bases left unmatched: 11. The CDR3, as DNA: TGCGCCAGCAGCCAATACCGGGACAGGGATGCTCGGACCCAGTACTTC. Translation: CASSQYRDRDARTQYF.

The rearrangement links TRBV19 to TRBJ1-4, with 8 bases matching TRBD1. This CDR3 region has 14 residues. CDR1 and CDR2 (germline): LNHDA, SQIVND (reference sequence). J lost 8 bases, V lost 4 bases, and 6 bases had no gene match. The CDR3 DNA reads as TGTGCCAGTAGTAGGACAGGGAACGACGAAAAACTGTTTTTT. As protein: CASSRTGNDEKLFF.